The 24 T cell receptor beta chains below were found in one sample sequenced in a study of blood T cell repertoires in COVID-19. Here immunoSEQ multiplex PCR was the method, and the copy in TCRdb shows in-frame clones only, minus some. The data contain more than 90,000 clones, approximately 80% of them seen just once; the ten biggest clones take up roughly 0.89%. The sequenced sample consisted of peripheral blood. The receptors derive from a woman aged 70-85 years with acute or convalescent COVID-19.

This rearrangement joins TRBV5-6 to TRBJ2-4; 8 nucleotides agree with TRBD1. Trimming cost V 2 bases and J 0 bases; bases outside gene matches: 10. The CDR3 spans 18 residues. The germline V gene has CDR1 SGHDT and CDR2 YYEEEE. CDR3 sequence reads: CASSFWQGAALAKNIQYF. The CDR3 DNA sequence: TGTGCCAGCAGCTTTTGGCAGGGGGCGGCCTTAGCCAAAAACATTCAGTACTTC.

The chain joins TRBV18 to TRBJ2-1, with D possibly TRBD2 on 5 matching bases. Trimming took 1 base from V and 2 from J, leaving 9 bases between them. The CDR3 has 15 residues. Germline values: CDR1 KGHSH, CDR2 LQKENI. CDR3 residues: CASSPLGSTYNEQFF. For the CDR3, the DNA is TGTGCCAGCTCACCACTTGGGAGTACCTACAATGAGCAGTTCTTC. Full variable domain (outside the CDR3, taken from reference TRBV18 and TRBJ2-1): NAGVMQNPRHLVRRRGQEARLRCSPMKGHSHVYWYRQLPEEGLKFMVYLQKENIIDESGMPKERFSAEFPKEGPSILRIQQVVRGDSAAYFCASSPLGSTYNEQFFGPGTRLTVL.

About this clone itself: The junction and the germline gene differ at one end; a read error may be behind it. This rearrangement joins TRBV15 to TRBJ2-4; 9 nucleotides align to TRBD2. The germline gives CDR1 LNHNV, CDR2 YYDKDF (reference sequence). This CDR3 contains 14 residues. CDR3 sequence (DNA): TGTGCCACCAGCAGATACCTTTCCGGGACTAGCCAGGTCTTC. Translated: CATSRYLSGTSQVF.

This sequence joins TRBV5-1 and TRBJ2-7, with 8 bases aligning to TRBD2. Germline CDR1 SGHRS, CDR2 YFSETQ. The CDR3 consists of 14 residues. Trimming took 0 bases from V and 6 from J; bases not matched to a gene: 5. CDR3 DNA: TGCGCCAGCAGCTTGGTGGCGGGAGGCAGCGAGCAGTACTTC. Protein product: CASSLVAGGSEQYF.

J is TRBJ2-7 and V is TRBV30; TRBD1 might be the D (5 bases). The V end lost 1 base, the J end lost 0 bases, and 7 bases lay between the germline ends. The CDR3 extends over 13 amino acids. The germline CDR1 and CDR2 sequences are GTSNPN and SVGIG (reference sequence). CDR3 coding DNA: TGTGCCTGGAGTGGTCAGGGCTCCTACGAGCAGTACTTC. Amino acid sequence: CAWSGQGSYEQYF.

The chain uses TRBV12-2 and TRBJ2-7; the table names TRBD2, a call not compared with the DNA. TRBV12-2 is termed a pseudogene. The CDR3 is 17 amino acids. This chain's CDR3 is CASRYASGSSKPYEQYF. DNA of the CDR3: TGTGCAAGTCGCTACGCTAGCGGGTCCTCCAAGCCCTACGAGCAGTACTTC.

The chain combines TRBV6-6 with TRBJ2-4, with D possibly being TRBD2 (7 bases). This CDR3 is built from 16 residues. V dropped 0 bases and J dropped 15 bases, with 24 bases sitting between them. The germline V gene has CDR1 MNHNY and CDR2 SVGAGI (reference sequence). The CDR3 is CASSYSTGGEFPLRYF. CDR3 in DNA: TGTGCCAGCAGTTACTCGACGGGGGGCGAGTTCCCCCTAAGGTACTTC.

The CDR3 region has the DNA TGTGCCAGCAGCGTAGAACCTGGGACAGCTCCTGGAAACACCATATATTTT. It specifies CASSVEPGTAPGNTIYF. The chain is built from TRBV9 and TRBJ1-3; 7 positions agree with TRBD1. The length of the CDR3 is 17 residues. Per germline, CDR1 SGDLS and CDR2 YYNGEE. V lost 0 bases to trimming and J lost 2 bases; unmatched junction nucleotides: 8.

The V and J genes are TRBV10-3 and TRBJ2-7; 12 bases are shared with TRBD1. Germline assignment: CDR1 ENHRY and CDR2 SYGVKD. CDR3 length: 17 residues. Losses at the gene ends were 2 bases for V and 7 bases for J; bases not matched to a gene: 12. CDR3 DNA sequence: TGTGCCATCAGTGAGACCGGGACAGGGGGCGCATCGGGAGAGCAGTACTTC. It translates to CAISETGTGGASGEQYF.

V is TRBV6-1 and J is TRBJ2-1; 12 bases are shared with TRBD2. Per the germline V gene, CDR1 is MNHNS and CDR2 is SASEGT. V lost 4 bases to trimming and J lost 0 bases; unmatched junction nucleotides: 10. The CDR3 is 19 amino acids. The CDR3 sequence is CASSVGLAGRGSSYNEQFF. DNA for the CDR3: TGTGCCAGCAGTGTCGGACTAGCGGGGAGGGGCAGCTCCTACAATGAGCAGTTCTTC.

This clone appeared a single time. J is TRBJ2-3 and V is TRBV6-5; D may be TRBD1 (5 bases). Per germline, CDR1 MNHEY and CDR2 SVGAGI. V was pared by 7 bases and J by 5 bases, with 13 bases between. This CDR3 is built from 13 residues. The CDR3 protein is CASTRGRVDTQYF. The CDR3 nucleotides read TGTGCCAGCACTCGAGGCAGGGTAGATACGCAGTATTTT.

J is TRBJ2-2 and V is TRBV3-1 (or the pseudogene TRBV3-2), with TRBD2 matching 14 bases. Germline trimming cut 3 bases from V and 7 bases from J; bases unmatched to any gene: 13. CDR1 is LGHDT, CDR2 YNNKEL, per germline (reference sequence). This CDR3 region has 19 residues. CDR3 protein: CASSQERRLAGGPDGELFF. The CDR3 DNA reads as TGTGCCAGCAGCCAGGAACGCCGACTAGCGGGAGGGCCGGACGGGGAGCTGTTTTTT.

The chain combines TRBV29-1 with TRBJ1-4; D may be TRBD1 (5 bases). Germline-derived CDR1 and CDR2 are SQVTM and ANQGSEA. Trimming stripped 7 bases from V and 8 bases from J, with 26 bases between. This CDR3 region has 16 residues. The CDR3 bases are TGCAGCGCTAGGGGCGGAGGGGATGTAGGTTTCGAAAAACTGTTTTTT. The encoded protein is CSARGGGDVGFEKLFF.

The gene calls are TRBV2 and TRBJ2-2; TRBD1 might be the D (6 bases). Germline CDR1 reads SNHLY; CDR2 reads FYNNEI. Trimming shortened V by 6 bases and J by 6 bases, and 17 bases separated the two germline ends. CDR3 length: 15 residues. CDR3 sequence: CASRAFTGTSGELFF. The DNA for the CDR3 is TGTGCCAGCAGGGCCTTCACAGGGACGTCCGGGGAGCTGTTTTTT. The variable domain in full, completed from reference TRBV2 and TRBJ2-2, reads EPEVTQTPSHQVTQMGQEVILRCVPISNHLYFYWYRQILGQKVEFLVSFYNNEISEKSEIFDDQFSVERPDGSNFTLKIRSTKLEDSAMYFCASRAFTGTSGELFFGEGSRLTVL.

The chain couples TRBV6-5 to TRBJ1-2; possible D gene TRBD1, 6 bases. The CDR3 contains 14 residues. The germline V gene encodes CDR1 MNHEY and CDR2 SVGAGI. V dropped 7 bases and J dropped 9 bases, with 21 bases sitting between them. For the CDR3, the DNA is TGTGCCAGCATTTTGAGACAGGCTTCTCATCGCTACACCTTC. It yields the protein CASILRQASHRYTF.

As concerns this clone: A read error may account for a junction end that differs from germline. V gene TRBV28 combines with J gene TRBJ2-7; TRBD1 is a possible D gene (6 bases). The CDR3 has 12 residues. The germline gives CDR1 MDHEN, CDR2 SYDVKM. Written as DNA, the CDR3 is TGTGCCACCTCTTTGACAGGATCCAAGGGCCACTTC. This gives the protein CATSLTGSKGHF. Combining the CDR3 with reference TRBV28 and TRBJ2-7 gives the whole variable domain DVKVTQSSRYLVKRTGEKVFLECVQDMDHENMFWYRQDPGLGLRLIYFSYDVKMKEKGDIPEGYSVSREKKERFSLILESASTNQTSMYLCATSLTGSKGHFGPGTRLTVT.

The chain joins TRBV5-1 to TRBJ2-7; the D gene is possibly TRBD1 (5 bases). V was trimmed by 0 bases and J by 4 bases, leaving 5 bases between them. The CDR3 contains 12 residues. Germline V gene lookup returns CDR1 SGHRS and CDR2 YFSETQ. This CDR3 is CASSLGQYEQYF. Written as DNA, the CDR3 is TGCGCCAGCAGCTTGGGACAGTACGAGCAGTACTTC.

The V call is TRBV3-1 (or the pseudogene TRBV3-2), the J call TRBJ2-7; TRBD2 aligns across 8 bases. The V gene's germline CDR1 is LGHDT and CDR2 YNNKEL (reference sequence). Unmatched junction bases numbered 1, after V lost 3 bases and J lost 0 bases. The length of the CDR3 is 14 residues. CDR3 in DNA: TGTGCCAGCAGCCACGGGGGGGGCTCCTACGAGCAGTACTTC. Protein: CASSHGGGSYEQYF.

The V gene is TRBV6-5, the J gene TRBJ1-1; D is ambiguous. The CDR3 consists of 14 residues. V dropped 0 bases and J dropped 5 bases, with 10 bases sitting between them. The germline V gene has CDR1 MNHEY and CDR2 SVGAGI. The DNA for the CDR3 is TGTGCCAGCAGTTACTCGCCTGGAGGGACTGAAGCTTTCTTT. This encodes CASSYSPGGTEAFF.

The sample holds one count of this clone. The chain has TRBV15 and TRBJ1-4, with 7 bases identical to TRBD1. Germline CDR1 and CDR2: LNHNV and YYDKDF (reference sequence). V trimming: 3 bases; J trimming: 8 bases; junction bases outside the gene matches: 6. The CDR3 contains 14 residues. CDR3 sequence reads: CATSRGQTREKLFF. The DNA for the CDR3 is TGTGCCACCAGCAGGGGACAGACCCGAGAAAAACTGTTTTTT.

V is TRBV5-1 and J is TRBJ2-7; perhaps TRBD2 as D (6 bases). The CDR3 loop spans 15 amino acids. With 7 bases removed from V and 0 bases from J, the gap between germline ends came to 17 bases. The germline V gene encodes CDR1 SGHRS and CDR2 YFSETQ. In DNA form, the CDR3 reads TGCGCCAGCCGATCGACGGACGGGGGCTCCTACGAGCAGTACTTC. It is translated as CASRSTDGGSYEQYF. The whole variable domain, remainder taken from reference TRBV5-1 and TRBJ2-7, is KAGVTQTPRYLIKTRGQQVTLSCSPISGHRSVSWYQQTPGQGLQFLFEYFSETQRNKGNFPGRFSGRQFSNSRSEMNVSTLELGDSALYLCASRSTDGGSYEQYFGPGTRLTVT.

V and J are TRBV19 and TRBJ1-3, with 9 bases matching TRBD1. After removal of 4 bases from V and 5 bases from J, the junction contained 9 bases not matched to a gene. Germline CDR1 reads LNHDA; CDR2 reads SQIVND (reference sequence). This CDR3 is built from 16 residues. The CDR3 loop is CASSTSMDRGRNTIYF. CDR3 sequence (DNA): TGTGCCAGTAGTACATCCATGGACAGGGGTCGAAACACCATATATTTT.

The rearrangement links TRBV2 to TRBJ2-1; TRBD1 agrees at 8 bases. Germline assignment: CDR1 SNHLY and CDR2 FYNNEI. CDR3 length equals 14 residues. J lost 7 bases, V lost 6 bases, and 8 bases had no gene match. The DNA for the CDR3 is TGTGCCAGCAGCGCCATAAGGACAGGGAATGAGCAGTTCTTC. Translation gives CASSAIRTGNEQFF.

The chain joins TRBV27 to TRBJ2-3; 10 positions agree with TRBD2. Germline V lookup: CDR1 MNHEY, CDR2 SMNVEV (reference sequence). The CDR3 runs to 16 residues. Trimming cost V 2 bases and J 6 bases; bases outside gene matches: 8. For the CDR3, the DNA is TGTGCCAGCAGTTTACGGCTAGCGGGAGAGGCGGATACGCAGTATTTT. It specifies CASSLRLAGEADTQYF.